This T cell receptor (beta chain) was recorded in a study of blood T cell repertoires in COVID-19. Study background: The cDNA or gDNA used as material had been derived from T cells, B-cell-depleted T cells, or PBMCs.

Source study methods: Estimation of nucleated cell counts relied on the amplification of reference gene primers. TCRdb's copy holds only in-frame clones and misses some; the assay was immunoSEQ multiplex PCR. Clonal size and the V and J genes are those of that table, whereas D and trimming came from the DNA. The sample comprises fewer than 400,000 clones, about 88% of which are singletons, and approximately 2.9% rests with the top ten. The V gene end was trimmed by 4 bases and the J gene end by 10 bases; junction bases not matched to a gene: 7. Germline V lookup: CDR1 SQVTM, CDR2 ANQGSEA. The CDR3 spans 13 residues.

Sequencing was carried out using peripheral blood. The rearrangement links TRBV29-1 to TRBJ1-6; 7 bases align to TRBD1. The source is a human donor in a cohort sampled during active COVID-19. CDR3 loop: CSVGDRDGSPLHF. The CDR3 DNA follows: TGCAGCGTTGGTGACAGGGACGGATCACCCCTCCACTTT.